The 22 T cell receptor beta chains in this list originate from one sample, sequenced in a study of monozygotic twins with inflammatory bowel disease. TCRdb reprocessed the 5' RACE reads and stores each CDR3 protein as one record, lacking DNA. The sample includes approximately 330,000 distinct CDR3 sequences. Input material: blood. The receptors shown here come from a human donor with ulcerative colitis or Crohn's disease, or a healthy co-twin of an affected twin (not recorded which).

This rearrangement joins TRBV9 to TRBJ2-7. The CDR3 length is 15 residues. The V gene's germline CDR1 is SGDLS and CDR2 YYNGEE. CDR3 sequence reads: CASSRTGFLPYEQYF.

The chain couples TRBV6-1 to TRBJ1-1. Germline CDR1 reads MNHNS; CDR2 reads SASEGT. The CDR3 spans 11 residues. CDR3 amino acids: CASRRPNEAFF.

The rearrangement uses TRBV5-1 and TRBJ1-1; TCRdb names TRBD1, which stays unverified in the absence of DNA. This CDR3 has 16 residues. CDR1 and CDR2 (germline): SGHRS, YFSETQ. The CDR3: CASSLWGGGSLTEAFF.

This chain links TRBV7-8 with TRBJ2-1; TCRdb designates TRBD2, a call that cannot be tested without DNA. This CDR3 has 16 amino acids. Per germline, CDR1 SGHVS and CDR2 FQNEAQ. The CDR3 loop reads CASSARLSGVNNEQFF.

The chain employs TRBV5-1 and TRBJ2-1; there is no DNA to check the TCRdb D call of TRBD1. The germline CDR1 and CDR2 sequences are SGHRS and YFSETQ. The length of the CDR3 is 15 residues. CDR3: CASSLGQGGYNEQFF.

V is TRBV20-1 and J is TRBJ2-1; with no DNA, the TCRdb D assignment of TRBD2 cannot be verified. The germline gives CDR1 DFQATT, CDR2 SNEGSKA (reference sequence). CDR3 size: 14 residues. The CDR3 loop reads CSASAGGQGDEQFF.

The CDR3 here is CASSLVGGAGYNEQFF. The rearrangement uses TRBV7-2 and TRBJ2-1; TCRdb indicates TRBD1, and absent DNA this call remains unverified. Looked up from germline, CDR1 is SGHTA and CDR2 is FQGNSA. The CDR3 loop spans 16 amino acids.

The rearrangement joins TRBV25-1 to TRBJ1-1. The CDR3 sequence is 14 residues long. Germline CDR1 and CDR2: MGHDK and SYGVNS. The CDR3: CASKRRQINTEAFF.

This chain links TRBV6-6 with TRBJ1-1. In germline, CDR1 is MNHNY, CDR2 SVGAGI (reference sequence). The CDR3 covers 12 residues. CDR3 residues: CASSYGRLAAFF.

The genes are TRBV29-1 and TRBJ2-5; TCRdb designates TRBD1, a call that cannot be tested without DNA. The CDR3 totals 13 residues. Germline values: CDR1 SQVTM, CDR2 ANQGSEA. This CDR3 reads CSAPTAGQETQYF.

This sequence joins TRBV11-2 and TRBJ2-3; as DNA is missing, the TRBD2 call by TCRdb cannot be tested. The CDR3 spans 13 residues. From germline, CDR1 is SGHAT and CDR2 FQNNGV. The CDR3 sequence is CASSLDLASRTYF.

This rearrangement joins TRBV9 to TRBJ2-5. CDR1 is SGDLS and CDR2 is YYNGEE in the germline V gene. The length of the CDR3 is 15 residues. Here the CDR3 reads CASSVEGVFSKTQYF.

J is TRBJ2-5 and V is TRBV24-1; TCRdb gives TRBD1 as the D gene, but with no DNA this cannot be confirmed. Germline V gene data show CDR1 as KGHDR and CDR2 as SFDVKD. The CDR3 covers 16 residues. CDR3 region: CATSDLGGPDQETQYF.

The rearrangement uses TRBV6-5 and TRBJ2-3; TCRdb's D gene call, TRBD1, goes unchecked for lack of DNA. CDR1 and CDR2 (germline): MNHEY, SVGAGI. CDR3 length equals 14 residues. This CDR3 reads CASSYTSTGHTQYF.

The V and J genes are TRBV7-2 and TRBJ1-4; the D gene TCRdb calls, TRBD1, cannot be checked with no DNA. CDR1 SGHTA and CDR2 FQGNSA come from the germline V gene. There are 15 residues in the CDR3. CDR3 region: CASSGSTGRNEKLFF.

The chain recombines TRBV27 with TRBJ2-5; TCRdb indicates TRBD1, and absent DNA this call remains unverified. Germline CDR1 is MNHEY and CDR2 is SMNVEV (reference sequence). CDR3 length equals 14 residues. CDR3 sequence: CASSMYRDAETQYF.

The chain uses TRBV5-1 and TRBJ2-1; lacking DNA, the TRBD2 call made by TCRdb goes unchecked. In germline, CDR1 is SGHRS, CDR2 YFSETQ. The length of the CDR3 is 16 residues. The CDR3 sequence: CASSLPLAGDWGEQFF.

This sequence joins TRBV4-2 and TRBJ1-2. Germline CDR1 and CDR2: LGHNA and YNFKEQ. The CDR3 extends over 17 amino acids. The CDR3 loop is CVSSQEGITDLIAGYTF.

The rearrangement links TRBV18 to TRBJ1-4; TCRdb gives TRBD1 as the D gene, but with no DNA this cannot be confirmed. The CDR3 is made up of 15 amino acids. The germline V gene has CDR1 KGHSH and CDR2 LQKENI. This CDR3 reads CASSRQGDANEKLFF.

V and J are TRBV7-8 and TRBJ1-3; the TCRdb call, TRBD1, lacks DNA for checking. There are 17 residues in the CDR3. The V gene's germline CDR1 is SGHVS and CDR2 FQNEAQ. The CDR3 spells CASSLVTPASSGNTIYF.

The chain recombines TRBV10-3 with TRBJ2-5; TCRdb names TRBD2, which stays unverified in the absence of DNA. In germline, CDR1 is ENHRY, CDR2 SYGVKD. CDR3 length: 15 residues. CDR3 amino acids: CAISGGTSAQETQYF.

This chain connects TRBV19 to TRBJ2-7; the TRBD1 assignment by TCRdb is unverifiable without DNA. This CDR3 has 14 amino acids. Germline V CDR1 and CDR2: LNHDA, SQIVND (reference sequence). The CDR3 loop reads CASSARSGTCEQYF.